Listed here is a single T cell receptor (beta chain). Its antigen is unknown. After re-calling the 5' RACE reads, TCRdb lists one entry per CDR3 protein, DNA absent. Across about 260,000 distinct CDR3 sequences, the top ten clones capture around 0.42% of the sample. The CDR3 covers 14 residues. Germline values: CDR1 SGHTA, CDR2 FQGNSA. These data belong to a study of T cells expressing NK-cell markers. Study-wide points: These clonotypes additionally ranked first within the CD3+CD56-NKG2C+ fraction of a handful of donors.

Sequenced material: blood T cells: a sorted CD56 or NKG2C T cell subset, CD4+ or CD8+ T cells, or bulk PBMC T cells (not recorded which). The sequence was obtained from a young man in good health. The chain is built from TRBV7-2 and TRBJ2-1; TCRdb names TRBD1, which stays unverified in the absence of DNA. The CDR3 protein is CASSFAGTRNEQFF.